This entry is about one TCR beta chain. No antigen is known for it. Base-call qualities are not available, and no considerably larger clone is one nucleotide away. These data belong to a study of T cell clonotyping in hematopoietic cell transplantation (dated by TCRdb to 2020 to 2022). For the study in its entirety: Recipient samples taken before transplant were collected after cytoreduction. The study collected 135 blood samples from 35 to 45 consecutive transplant recipients and their related donors. Recruitment of patients ran from late 2015 to early 2017, and follow-up continued until late 2020 or until death. The paper as a whole reports these results and caveats: A decrease in recipient TCR diversity was observed after transplant, and a progressive increase in pathologically expanded clonotypes was seen from day 30 to day 180. Overlap with donor repertoires was found for only a small fraction of recipient repertoires, with over 95% found to appear de novo at the given depth. Broader posttransplant TCR repertoire diversity was predicted by donor and pretransplant recipient Inverse Simpson Index values. Sample size was limited, and cells were not sorted, so CD4 and CD8 repertoire contributions could not be separated.

TCR beta CDR3 regions were amplified from genomic DNA with the immunoSEQ assay, a bias-controlled multiplex PCR using V- and J-specific primers. A proprietary barcode and Illumina adapter sequences were added to the CDR3 amplicons in a second PCR step. CDR3 libraries were sequenced on an Illumina MiSeq instrument. The study's processing was this. immunoSEQ Analyzer 3.0 was used for export and quality control, with R Bioconductor and Immunarch used for downstream analyses. Only productive rearrangements in the normalized downsampled data set went into calculating the repertoire metrics. In the normalized cohort, clonotypes with more than 5 templates were defined as pathologically expanded. The Inverse Simpson Index served as the measure of repertoire diversity. The non-normalized data set was used for CMV-specificity analyses so that all clonotypes could be captured. TCRdb obtained this table from immuneACCESS and retained in-frame rearrangements with V and J assigned. These tables miss some clones; where compared with another copy, unresolved V genes account for less than half of the shortfall, and the remainder is unexplained. Clonal size and the V and J genes are those of that table, whereas D and trimming came from the DNA. This sample holds over 25,000 clones; roughly 80% were observed only once. The leading ten clones occupy approximately 6.6% of the sample.

The junction shows trimming of 5 bases on V and 9 bases on J, plus 8 bases between the germline ends. Measured from the cysteine to the phenylalanine, the CDR3 is 10 residues long. The entry retains the CDR3 DNA only, 30 bases that are in frame from base 1. CDR1 and CDR2, per the germline V gene, are SNHLY and FYNNEI. Sample time point, as interpreted from the label and publication: recipient sample about 28 days before transplant, after cytoreduction. Blood samples were obtained from recipients approximately 28 days before transplant and at days 30, 100 and 180 after transplant. Nuclei Lysis Solution was used to extract genomic DNA from fresh or cryopreserved unfractionated peripheral blood mononuclear cells.

This sequence uses TRBV2 and TRBJ2-7; the D gene is perhaps TRBD2, from 5 matching bases. This sequence was found in a woman in her 30s with chronic myeloid leukemia. Some clones in this sample may be carry-over from other donors' samples. The specimen comprised peripheral blood mononuclear cells, sampled before stem cell transplant. CDR3 sequence: CASSSGVQYF. In nucleotides, the sequence is TGTGCCAGCAGTTCCGGGGTGCAGTACTTC.